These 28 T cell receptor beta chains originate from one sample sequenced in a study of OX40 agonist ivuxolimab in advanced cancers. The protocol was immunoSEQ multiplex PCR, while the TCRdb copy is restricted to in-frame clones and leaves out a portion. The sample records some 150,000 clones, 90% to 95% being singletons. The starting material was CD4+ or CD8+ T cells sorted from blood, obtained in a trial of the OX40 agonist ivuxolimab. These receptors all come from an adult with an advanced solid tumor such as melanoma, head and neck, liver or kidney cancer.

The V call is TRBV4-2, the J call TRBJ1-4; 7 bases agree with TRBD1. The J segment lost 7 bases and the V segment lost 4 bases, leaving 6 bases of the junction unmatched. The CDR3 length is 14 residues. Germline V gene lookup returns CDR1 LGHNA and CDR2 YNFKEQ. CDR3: CASSPTGKGEKLFF. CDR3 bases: TGTGCCAGCAGCCCGACAGGGAAAGGTGAAAAACTGTTTTTT.

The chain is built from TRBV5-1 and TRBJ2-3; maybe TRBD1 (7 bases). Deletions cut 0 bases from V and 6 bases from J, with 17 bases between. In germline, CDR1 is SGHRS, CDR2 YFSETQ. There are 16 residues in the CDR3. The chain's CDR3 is CASSLEEGAPIDTQYF. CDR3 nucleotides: TGCGCCAGCAGCTTGGAGGAGGGGGCGCCAATTGATACGCAGTATTTT. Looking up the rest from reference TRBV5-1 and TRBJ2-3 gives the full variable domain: KAGVTQTPRYLIKTRGQQVTLSCSPISGHRSVSWYQQTPGQGLQFLFEYFSETQRNKGNFPGRFSGRQFSNSRSEMNVSTLELGDSALYLCASSLEEGAPIDTQYFGPGTRLTVL.

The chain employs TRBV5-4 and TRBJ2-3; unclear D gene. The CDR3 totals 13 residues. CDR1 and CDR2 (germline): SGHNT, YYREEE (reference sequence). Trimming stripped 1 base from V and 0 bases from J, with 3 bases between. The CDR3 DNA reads TGTGCCAGCAGCTTGCCTAGCACAGATACGCAGTATTTT. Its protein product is CASSLPSTDTQYF.

CDR3 amino acids: CAIGGQGADEQFF. In DNA form, the CDR3 reads TGTGCCATCGGGGGGCAGGGGGCGGATGAGCAGTTCTTC. The chain links TRBV10-3 to TRBJ2-1; TRBD1 matches at 8 bases. The trim removed 8 bases at V and 8 bases at J, leaving 8 bases unmatched. CDR1 is ENHRY and CDR2 is SYGVKD in the germline V gene. This CDR3 comprises 13 residues.

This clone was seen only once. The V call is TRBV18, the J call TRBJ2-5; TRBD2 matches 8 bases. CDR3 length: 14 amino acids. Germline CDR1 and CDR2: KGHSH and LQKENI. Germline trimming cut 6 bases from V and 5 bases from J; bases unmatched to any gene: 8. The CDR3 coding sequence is TGTGCCAGCTCCCCGAGCGGGGGCGGGGAGACCCAGTACTTC. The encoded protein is CASSPSGGGETQYF.

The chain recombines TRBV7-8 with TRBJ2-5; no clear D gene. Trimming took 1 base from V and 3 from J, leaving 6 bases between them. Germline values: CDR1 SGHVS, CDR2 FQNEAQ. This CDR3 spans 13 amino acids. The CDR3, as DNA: TGTGCCAGCAGCTTAGGGGTGGAAGAGACCCAGTACTTC. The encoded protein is CASSLGVEETQYF.

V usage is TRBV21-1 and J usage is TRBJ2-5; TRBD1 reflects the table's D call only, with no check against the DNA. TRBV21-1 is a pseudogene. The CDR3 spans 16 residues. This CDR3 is CASSKGGQGAPETQYF. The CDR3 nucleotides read TGTGCCAGCAGCAAAGGAGGACAGGGGGCCCCAGAGACCCAGTACTTC.

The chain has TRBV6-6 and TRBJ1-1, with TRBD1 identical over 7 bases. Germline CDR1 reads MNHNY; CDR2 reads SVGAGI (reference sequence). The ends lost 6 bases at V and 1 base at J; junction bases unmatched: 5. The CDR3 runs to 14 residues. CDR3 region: CASSGRTGNTEAFF. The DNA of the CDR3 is TGTGCCAGCAGCGGGCGGACAGGGAACACTGAAGCTTTCTTT.

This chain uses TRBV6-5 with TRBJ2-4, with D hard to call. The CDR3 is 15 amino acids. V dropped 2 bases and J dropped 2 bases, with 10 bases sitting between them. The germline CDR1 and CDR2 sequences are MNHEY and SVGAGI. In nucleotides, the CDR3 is TGTGCCAGCAGTTACGGGTCACAGCCCAAAAACATTCAGTACTTC. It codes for CASSYGSQPKNIQYF.

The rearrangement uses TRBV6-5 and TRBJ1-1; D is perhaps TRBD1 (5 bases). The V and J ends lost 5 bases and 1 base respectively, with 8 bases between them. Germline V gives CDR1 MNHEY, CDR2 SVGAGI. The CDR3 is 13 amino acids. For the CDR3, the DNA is TGTGCCAGCAGTGAAAGGGGGAACACTGAAGCTTTCTTT. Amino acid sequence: CASSERGNTEAFF.

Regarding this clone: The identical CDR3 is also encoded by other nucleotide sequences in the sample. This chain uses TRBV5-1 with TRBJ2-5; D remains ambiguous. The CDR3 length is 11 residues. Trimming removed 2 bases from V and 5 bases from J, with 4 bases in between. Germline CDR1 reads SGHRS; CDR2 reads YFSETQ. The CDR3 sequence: CASSLQETQYF. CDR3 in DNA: TGCGCCAGCAGCTTACAGGAGACCCAGTACTTC.

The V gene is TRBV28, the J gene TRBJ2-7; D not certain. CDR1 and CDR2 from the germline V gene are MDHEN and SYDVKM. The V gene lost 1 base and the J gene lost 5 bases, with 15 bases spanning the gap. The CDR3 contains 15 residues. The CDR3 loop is CASSLSPSGRNEQYF. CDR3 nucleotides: TGTGCCAGCAGTTTATCCCCTTCTGGTCGGAACGAGCAGTACTTC.

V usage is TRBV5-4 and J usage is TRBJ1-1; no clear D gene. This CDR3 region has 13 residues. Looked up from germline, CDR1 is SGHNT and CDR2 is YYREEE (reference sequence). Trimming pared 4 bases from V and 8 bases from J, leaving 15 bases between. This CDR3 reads CASSPQVTREAFF. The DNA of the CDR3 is TGTGCCAGCAGCCCCCAAGTAACCCGAGAAGCTTTCTTT.

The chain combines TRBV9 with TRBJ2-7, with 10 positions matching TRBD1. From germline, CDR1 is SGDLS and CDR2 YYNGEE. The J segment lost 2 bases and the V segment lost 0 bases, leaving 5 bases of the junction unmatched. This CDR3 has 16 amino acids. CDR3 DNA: TGTGCCAGCAGCGTAGGAGGGACAGGGGCCACCTACGAGCAGTACTTC. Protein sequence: CASSVGGTGATYEQYF.

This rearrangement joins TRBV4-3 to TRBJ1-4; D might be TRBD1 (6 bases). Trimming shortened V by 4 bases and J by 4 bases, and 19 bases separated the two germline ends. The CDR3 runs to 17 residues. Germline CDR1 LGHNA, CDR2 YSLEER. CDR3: CASSLSSRGGYNEKLFF. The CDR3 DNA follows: TGCGCCAGCAGCCTCTCCTCCCGAGGGGGGTATAATGAAAAACTGTTTTTT.

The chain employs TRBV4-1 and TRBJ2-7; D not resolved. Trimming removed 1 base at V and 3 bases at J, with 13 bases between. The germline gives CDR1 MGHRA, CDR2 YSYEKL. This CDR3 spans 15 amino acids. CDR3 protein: CASSQVFRTGYEQYF. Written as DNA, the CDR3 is TGCGCCAGCAGCCAAGTTTTCAGGACCGGCTACGAGCAGTACTTC.

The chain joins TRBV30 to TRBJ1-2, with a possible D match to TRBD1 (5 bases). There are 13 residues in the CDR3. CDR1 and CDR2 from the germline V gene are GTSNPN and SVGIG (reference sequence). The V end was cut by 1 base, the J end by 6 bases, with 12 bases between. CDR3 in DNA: TGTGCCTGGAGTGGGGGACCTGCCCATGGCTACACCTTC. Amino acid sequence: CAWSGGPAHGYTF.

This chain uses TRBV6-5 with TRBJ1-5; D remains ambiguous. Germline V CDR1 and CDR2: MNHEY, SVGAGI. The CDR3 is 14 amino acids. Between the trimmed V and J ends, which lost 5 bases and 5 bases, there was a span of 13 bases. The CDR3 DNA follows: TGTGCCAGCAGTGAAATGGGAGGGTATCAGCCCCAGCATTTT. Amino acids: CASSEMGGYQPQHF.

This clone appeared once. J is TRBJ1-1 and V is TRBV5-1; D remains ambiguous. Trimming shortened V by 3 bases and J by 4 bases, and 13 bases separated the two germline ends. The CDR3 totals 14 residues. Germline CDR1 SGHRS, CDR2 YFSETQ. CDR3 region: CASSSGLAGTEAFF. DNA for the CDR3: TGCGCCAGCAGCTCGGGTCTCGCTGGCACTGAAGCTTTCTTT.

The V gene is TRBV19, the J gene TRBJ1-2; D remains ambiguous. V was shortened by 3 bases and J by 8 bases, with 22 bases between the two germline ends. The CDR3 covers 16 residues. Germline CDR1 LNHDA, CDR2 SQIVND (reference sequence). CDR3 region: CASSILVGTAARGYTF. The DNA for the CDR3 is TGTGCCAGTAGTATTTTAGTTGGAACGGCGGCTAGGGGCTACACCTTC.

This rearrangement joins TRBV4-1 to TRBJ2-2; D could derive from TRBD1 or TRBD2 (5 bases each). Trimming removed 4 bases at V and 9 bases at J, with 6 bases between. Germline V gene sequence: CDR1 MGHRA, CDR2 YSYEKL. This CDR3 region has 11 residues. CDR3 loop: CASSRGWELFF. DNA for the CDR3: TGCGCCAGCAGCCGGGGGTGGGAGCTGTTTTTT.

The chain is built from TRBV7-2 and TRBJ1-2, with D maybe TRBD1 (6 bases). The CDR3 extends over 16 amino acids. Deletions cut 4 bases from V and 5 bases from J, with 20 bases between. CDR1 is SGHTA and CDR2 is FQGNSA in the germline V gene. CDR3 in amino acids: CASSSRRGRGGYGYTF. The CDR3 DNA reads TGTGCCAGCAGCTCACGACGGGGCAGGGGAGGGTATGGCTACACCTTC.

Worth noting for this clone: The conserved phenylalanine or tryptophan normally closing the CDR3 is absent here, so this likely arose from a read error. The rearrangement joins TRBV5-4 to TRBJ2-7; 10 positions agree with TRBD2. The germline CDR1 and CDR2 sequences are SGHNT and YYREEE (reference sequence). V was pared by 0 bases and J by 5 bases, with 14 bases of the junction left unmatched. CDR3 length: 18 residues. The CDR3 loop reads CASSLGLAGVGKRNEQYL. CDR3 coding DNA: TGTGCCAGCAGCTTGGGTCTAGCGGGAGTAGGGAAAAGAAACGAGCAGTACTTG.

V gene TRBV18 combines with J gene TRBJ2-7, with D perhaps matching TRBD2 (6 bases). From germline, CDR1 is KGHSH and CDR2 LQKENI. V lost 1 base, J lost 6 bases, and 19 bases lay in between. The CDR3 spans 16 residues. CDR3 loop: CASSPQEGLYPTEQYF. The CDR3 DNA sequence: TGTGCCAGCTCACCACAGGAGGGTCTCTATCCGACCGAGCAGTACTTC.

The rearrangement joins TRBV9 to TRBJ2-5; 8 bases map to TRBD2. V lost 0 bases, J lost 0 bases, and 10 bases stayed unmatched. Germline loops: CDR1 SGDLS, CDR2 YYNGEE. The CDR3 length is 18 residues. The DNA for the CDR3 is TGTGCCAGCAGCGTAGGCCCAGGAACTAGCGGTTACCAAGAGACCCAGTACTTC. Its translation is CASSVGPGTSGYQETQYF.

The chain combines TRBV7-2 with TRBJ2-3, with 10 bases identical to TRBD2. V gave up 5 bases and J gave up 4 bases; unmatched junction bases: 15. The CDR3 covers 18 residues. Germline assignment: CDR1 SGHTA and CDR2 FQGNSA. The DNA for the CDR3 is TGTGCCAGCAGCCGTAGACATAGCGGGGGGCCCCTCCCAGATACGCAGTATTTT. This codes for CASSRRHSGGPLPDTQYF.

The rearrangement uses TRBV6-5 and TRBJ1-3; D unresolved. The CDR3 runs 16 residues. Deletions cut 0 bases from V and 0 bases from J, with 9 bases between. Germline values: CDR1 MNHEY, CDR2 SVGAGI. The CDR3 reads CASSYSKGPSGNTIYF. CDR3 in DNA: TGTGCCAGCAGTTACTCGAAGGGTCCCTCTGGAAACACCATATATTTT.

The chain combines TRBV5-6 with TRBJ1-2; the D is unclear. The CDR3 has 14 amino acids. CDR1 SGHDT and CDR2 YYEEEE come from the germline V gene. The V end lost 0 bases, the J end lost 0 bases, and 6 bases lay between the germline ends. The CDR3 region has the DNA TGTGCCAGCAGCTTGGGACACCCTAACTATGGCTACACCTTC. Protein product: CASSLGHPNYGYTF.